These 31 T cell receptor beta chains were sequenced from one sample in a study of T cell responses to AZD1222 COVID-19 vaccine. Sequenced by immunoSEQ multiplex PCR; TCRdb stores in-frame clones only, minus some. The data hold more than 120,000 clones, with roughly 91% observed a single time. Source: peripheral blood, taken on day 0 of AZD1222 vaccination. The receptors derive from an adult in good health.

This clone was observed a handful of times. This chain links TRBV7-9 with TRBJ1-2; D perhaps matches TRBD1 (6 bases). CDR3 length: 14 residues. Germline loops: CDR1 SEHNR, CDR2 FQNEAQ (reference sequence). V lost 5 bases, J lost 7 bases, and 17 bases lay in between. CDR3 nucleotides: TGTGCCAGCAGCGAGTCGGGGGGCGCAGGTGGCTACACCTTC. Residues: CASSESGGAGGYTF.

This clone was recorded only once. This chain uses TRBV6-2 or TRBV6-3 with TRBJ1-1, with D maybe TRBD1 (6 bases). Germline lookup yields CDR1 MNHEY and CDR2 SVGEGT. V was trimmed by 7 bases and J by 3 bases, leaving 15 bases between them. There are 14 residues in the CDR3. The CDR3 here is CASTPGVGYTEAFF. DNA of the CDR3: TGTGCCAGCACCCCAGGGGTTGGATACACTGAAGCTTTCTTT.

This chain links TRBV2 with TRBJ1-5; no definite D call. Trimming stripped 1 base from V and 6 bases from J, with 10 bases between. This CDR3 is 14 amino acids long. Germline values: CDR1 SNHLY, CDR2 FYNNEI. The CDR3 DNA reads TGTGCCAGCAGTGAAGGCACCCCAGGTCAGCCCCAGCATTTT. It specifies CASSEGTPGQPQHF.

J is TRBJ2-7 and V is TRBV3-1 (or the pseudogene TRBV3-2); 10 bases agree with TRBD1. The CDR3 sequence is 14 residues long. Looked up from germline, CDR1 is LGHDT and CDR2 is YNNKEL (reference sequence). V lost 4 bases and J lost 3; bases outside the gene matches: 3. Here the CDR3 reads CASSPRTGGYEQYF. The CDR3 nucleotides are TGTGCCAGCAGCCCACGGACAGGGGGCTACGAGCAGTACTTC.

CDR3 DNA: TGCGCCAGCAGCTTCGTTGGGGACCCCACCGTCGGAAACACCATATATTTT. Amino acids: CASSFVGDPTVGNTIYF. The chain joins TRBV5-1 to TRBJ1-3; TRBD1 is a possible D gene (5 bases). The germline V gene encodes CDR1 SGHRS and CDR2 YFSETQ. The CDR3 is 17 residues long. Trimming shortened V by 2 bases and J by 4 bases, and 19 bases separated the two germline ends.

In this sample, this clone turned up a few times. The V and J genes are TRBV4-1 and TRBJ1-4; possibly TRBD1 for D (6 bases). This CDR3 is built from 18 residues. CDR1 and CDR2 (germline): MGHRA, YSYEKL. V dropped 0 bases and J dropped 8 bases, with 22 bases sitting between them. For the CDR3, the DNA is TGCGCCAGCAGCCAAGAAAGCCTACCGGGGGGGCAAAGGGAAAAACTGTTTTTT. This gives the protein CASSQESLPGGQREKLFF.

V gene TRBV6-5 combines with J gene TRBJ1-2; 8 bases line up with TRBD1. Germline CDR1 MNHEY, CDR2 SVGAGI. The CDR3 loop spans 14 amino acids. Trimming took 5 bases from V and 8 from J; bases not matched to a gene: 10. This chain's CDR3 is CASSILVDRGGYTF. CDR3 DNA sequence: TGTGCCAGCAGTATCCTCGTCGACAGGGGAGGCTACACCTTC.

The rearrangement links TRBV7-2 to TRBJ2-7; 7 nucleotides agree with TRBD2. Germline CDR1 SGHTA, CDR2 FQGNSA. V shed 1 base and J 1 base; nucleotides not matched to a gene: 7. The CDR3 runs 16 residues. The CDR3 DNA sequence: TGTGCCAGCAGCTTAGAATCCCTAGCGGCTTCCTACGAGCAGTACTTC. Protein sequence: CASSLESLAASYEQYF.

The J gene is TRBJ1-2, the V gene TRBV27; 8 bases are shared with TRBD1. The CDR3 runs to 14 residues. CDR1 MNHEY and CDR2 SMNVEV come from the germline V gene (reference sequence). V lost 5 bases, J lost 7 bases, and 9 bases stayed unmatched. In DNA, the CDR3 is TGTGCCAGCAGTCCCGACAGGGGCTGGAGTGGCTACACCTTC. The encoded protein is CASSPDRGWSGYTF.

This clone was seen just once. The gene calls are TRBV12-5 and TRBJ1-4; 9 bases match TRBD1. The CDR3 is 14 residues long. V dropped 6 bases and J dropped 6; count of bases not matched to a gene: 5. Germline CDR1 and CDR2: LGHNT and FRNRAP. CDR3 amino acids: CASGPGQGYEKLFF. The CDR3 coding sequence is TGTGCTAGTGGACCGGGACAGGGCTATGAAAAACTGTTTTTT.

This chain connects TRBV18 to TRBJ1-6; D not resolved. V was clipped by 2 bases and J by 3 bases, with 8 bases between them. In germline, CDR1 is KGHSH, CDR2 LQKENI. The CDR3 spans 15 residues. CDR3 sequence: CASSPREFYNSPLHF. CDR3 nucleotide sequence: TGTGCCAGCTCACCAAGGGAATTCTATAATTCACCCCTCCACTTT. The full variable domain, in which reference TRBV18 and TRBJ1-6 provide the parts outside the CDR3, is NAGVMQNPRHLVRRRGQEARLRCSPMKGHSHVYWYRQLPEEGLKFMVYLQKENIIDESGMPKERFSAEFPKEGPSILRIQQVVRGDSAAYFCASSPREFYNSPLHFGNGTRLTVT.

This clone is a singleton in its sample. The CDR3 sequence: CASISLDRAIREQYF. The DNA for the CDR3 is TGTGCCAGCATTTCCCTAGACAGGGCCATTCGGGAGCAGTACTTC. The chain links TRBV2 to TRBJ2-7; 7 bases are a match to TRBD1. Looked up from germline, CDR1 is SNHLY and CDR2 is FYNNEI. V shed 7 bases, J shed 7 bases, and the junction held 16 bases outside the gene matches. The CDR3 has 15 amino acids.

This rearrangement joins TRBV5-1 to TRBJ2-1, with D maybe TRBD2 (5 bases). This CDR3 comprises 13 residues. Germline lookup yields CDR1 SGHRS and CDR2 YFSETQ. The V and J ends lost 0 bases and 6 bases respectively, with 7 bases between them. CDR3 sequence (DNA): TGCGCCAGCAGCTTGGCCCTAGCCAATGAGCAGTTCTTC. Protein product: CASSLALANEQFF. Looking up the rest from reference TRBV5-1 and TRBJ2-1 gives the full variable domain: KAGVTQTPRYLIKTRGQQVTLSCSPISGHRSVSWYQQTPGQGLQFLFEYFSETQRNKGNFPGRFSGRQFSNSRSEMNVSTLELGDSALYLCASSLALANEQFFGPGTRLTVL.

This clone was detected once. The chain links TRBV6-5 to TRBJ2-2; 9 nucleotides align to TRBD2. The V gene's germline CDR1 is MNHEY and CDR2 SVGAGI. This CDR3 has 16 residues. J was trimmed by 4 bases and V by 1 base; bases with no gene match: 4. CDR3 DNA: TGTGCCAGCAGTTACTTAGCGGGAGCGGGCACCGGGGAGCTGTTTTTT. This sequence encodes CASSYLAGAGTGELFF.

This chain links TRBV7-2 with TRBJ1-2, with D unclear. Per the germline V gene, CDR1 is SGHTA and CDR2 is FQGNSA. V lost 5 bases, J lost 5 bases, and 9 bases lay in between. The CDR3 spans 12 residues. For the CDR3, the DNA is TGTGCCAGCAGCGGGTCGGGGTATGGCTACACCTTC. Translated, it gives CASSGSGYGYTF.

CDR3 nucleotides: TGTGCCAGCAGCATGAACAGAAAGCGAAATCAGCCCCAGCATTTT. Its protein is CASSMNRKRNQPQHF. This rearrangement joins TRBV21-1 to TRBJ1-5. TRBV21-1 is classified as a pseudogene. The CDR3 runs to 15 residues.

The rearrangement uses TRBV6-2 or TRBV6-3 and TRBJ1-2; D is unclear. Trimming shortened V by 4 bases and J by 8 bases, and 8 bases separated the two germline ends. The CDR3 totals 11 residues. Germline V gene sequence: CDR1 MNHEY, CDR2 SVGEGT. The CDR3 loop is CASSSQAGYTF. CDR3 DNA: TGTGCCAGCAGTTCCCAGGCCGGCTACACCTTC.

V usage is TRBV5-8 and J usage is TRBJ2-1; 7 nucleotides align to TRBD2. Germline V gene lookup returns CDR1 SGHTS and CDR2 YDEGEE. V shed 3 bases and J 6 bases; nucleotides not matched to a gene: 9. This CDR3 is built from 15 residues. The CDR3 loop is CASSWGTTTANEQFF. The CDR3 DNA is TGTGCCAGCAGCTGGGGGACTACCACCGCCAATGAGCAGTTCTTC.

The chain recombines TRBV5-4 with TRBJ2-5; TRBD2 matches 9 bases. Germline-derived CDR1 and CDR2 are SGHNT and YYREEE (reference sequence). V shed 1 base, J shed 3 bases, and the junction held 10 bases outside the gene matches. This CDR3 region has 17 residues. The CDR3 is CASSLPSRTSAEETQYF. The CDR3 DNA follows: TGTGCCAGCAGCTTGCCCTCCCGGACTAGCGCGGAAGAGACCCAGTACTTC.

The rearrangement joins TRBV5-1 to TRBJ2-3; D might be TRBD2 (6 bases). Per the germline V gene, CDR1 is SGHRS and CDR2 is YFSETQ. V shed 1 base and J shed 0 bases, with 9 bases lying between them. There are 15 residues in the CDR3. CDR3 sequence reads: CASSLRGTSTDTQYF. CDR3 nucleotide sequence: TGCGCCAGCAGCTTGCGGGGGACTAGCACAGATACGCAGTATTTT.

The rearrangement links TRBV5-1 to TRBJ2-1; 9 bases fit TRBD2. V shed 7 bases, J shed 7 bases, and the junction held 6 bases outside the gene matches. Germline V gene lookup returns CDR1 SGHRS and CDR2 YFSETQ. The CDR3 consists of 13 residues. The CDR3 is CASGTSGLNEQFF. The CDR3 DNA sequence: TGCGCCAGCGGAACTAGCGGGCTTAATGAGCAGTTCTTC.

This CDR3 reads CASSPGYDEQYF. For the CDR3, the DNA is TGTGCCAGCTCACCAGGGTACGACGAGCAGTACTTC. V usage is TRBV18 and J usage is TRBJ2-7; no reliable D call. Between the trimmed V and J ends, which lost 2 bases and 5 bases, there was a span of 7 bases. CDR1 is KGHSH, CDR2 LQKENI, per germline. CDR3 length equals 12 residues.

This rearrangement joins TRBV19 to TRBJ2-3, with 9 bases lining up with TRBD2. V lost 5 bases, J lost 2 bases, and 11 bases stayed unmatched. Germline V gene data show CDR1 as LNHDA and CDR2 as SQIVND (reference sequence). The CDR3 contains 17 residues. As DNA, the CDR3 is TGTGCCAGTAGTTTATCGGCAGCGGGAGGACCCACAGATACGCAGTATTTT. It yields the protein CASSLSAAGGPTDTQYF.

The J gene is TRBJ2-5, the V gene TRBV19; D may correspond to TRBD1 or TRBD2 (6 bases each). From germline, CDR1 is LNHDA and CDR2 SQIVND (reference sequence). The CDR3 is 15 amino acids. The ends were cut back, 4 bases at V and 2 bases at J, with 14 bases in the middle. The CDR3 nucleotides are TGTGCCAGTAGTAAGGGGGGTATGGGACAAGAGACCCAGTACTTC. Its protein product is CASSKGGMGQETQYF.

This chain links TRBV25-1 with TRBJ1-2, with 9 bases aligning to TRBD1. The ends lost 6 bases at V and 7 bases at J; junction bases unmatched: 3. There are 12 residues in the CDR3. Germline values: CDR1 MGHDK, CDR2 SYGVNS. The CDR3 DNA reads as TGTGCCAGCAGAACAGGGGGCGGTGGCTACACCTTC. Amino acids: CASRTGGGGYTF.

CDR3 loop: CASRVPGDDGYTF. The CDR3 coding sequence is TGTGCCAGCAGGGTGCCGGGGGATGATGGCTACACCTTC. The genes are TRBV5-5 and TRBJ1-2; possible D gene TRBD1, 5 bases. V dropped 5 bases and J dropped 6 bases, with 14 bases sitting between them. Germline CDR1 is SGHKS and CDR2 is YYEKEE (reference sequence). The CDR3 consists of 13 residues.

The chain employs TRBV6-1 and TRBJ2-1; 7 nucleotides line up with TRBD1. Germline V lookup: CDR1 MNHNS, CDR2 SASEGT. Losses at the gene ends were 2 bases for V and 2 bases for J; bases not matched to a gene: 3. CDR3 length equals 15 residues. The CDR3 here is CASSERQGPYNEQFF. The CDR3 coding sequence is TGTGCCAGCAGTGAACGACAGGGACCCTACAATGAGCAGTTCTTC.

The chain's CDR3 is CASSYSRGDNEQFF. CDR3 nucleotides: TGTGCCAGCAGTTACTCGCGCGGGGACAATGAGCAGTTCTTC. The rearrangement links TRBV6-5 to TRBJ2-1; tentatively, D is TRBD2 (6 bases). The CDR3 consists of 14 residues. V lost 0 bases and J lost 5, with 8 bases in between. Germline V gives CDR1 MNHEY, CDR2 SVGAGI.

This sequence joins TRBV5-1 and TRBJ2-2, with TRBD1 matching 8 bases. V was pared by 1 base and J by 5 bases, with 4 bases of the junction left unmatched. This CDR3 region has 15 residues. Germline V gene lookup returns CDR1 SGHRS and CDR2 YFSETQ. CDR3: CASSLTGGSTGELFF. CDR3 in DNA: TGCGCCAGCAGCTTGACAGGGGGTTCGACCGGGGAGCTGTTTTTT. Together with reference TRBV5-1 and TRBJ2-2, the CDR3 gives the full variable domain: KAGVTQTPRYLIKTRGQQVTLSCSPISGHRSVSWYQQTPGQGLQFLFEYFSETQRNKGNFPGRFSGRQFSNSRSEMNVSTLELGDSALYLCASSLTGGSTGELFFGEGSRLTVL.

The chain links TRBV19 to TRBJ2-7, with 8 positions matching TRBD2. CDR1 is LNHDA, CDR2 SQIVND, per germline (reference sequence). The CDR3 length is 13 residues. Unmatched junction bases numbered 3, after V lost 1 base and J lost 7 bases. CDR3 residues: CASSIGVAGEQYF. The CDR3 DNA sequence: TGTGCCAGTAGTATAGGCGTAGCGGGGGAGCAGTACTTC.

The rearrangement uses TRBV6-5 and TRBJ2-3; tentative D call: TRBD2 (6 bases). Germline values: CDR1 MNHEY, CDR2 SVGAGI. The CDR3 extends over 14 amino acids. Trimming pared 7 bases from V and 4 bases from J, leaving 15 bases between. DNA of the CDR3: TGTGCCAGCAAGGTGACTAGTATAGCAGATACGCAGTATTTT. This encodes CASKVTSIADTQYF.